The clone carrying this T cell receptor beta chain turned up a few times. The CDR3 spans 17 residues. Germline assignment: CDR1 MGHRA and CDR2 YSYEKL. V trimming: 3 bases; J trimming: 1 base; junction bases outside the gene matches: 7. The data were obtained in a study of blood T cell repertoires in COVID-19. At the level of the study: Donors in the United States, Italy and Spain gave samples during acute or convalescent COVID-19. PBMCs, B-cell-depleted T cells, or T cells were the source of the cDNA or gDNA that made up the material.

Sequencing used immunoSEQ multiplex PCR; TCRdb keeps in-frame clones, though not all of them. Here the sample spans under 300,000 clones, 70% to 90% being singletons. The sequenced sample was peripheral blood. The source is a man in his 60s with acute or convalescent COVID-19. This chain links TRBV4-1 with TRBJ1-5; 9 nucleotides align to TRBD1. DNA for the CDR3: TGCGCCAGCAGCCAGTCACAGGGGGCGGTGAGCAATCAGCCCCAGCATTTT. Its protein is CASSQSQGAVSNQPQHF.